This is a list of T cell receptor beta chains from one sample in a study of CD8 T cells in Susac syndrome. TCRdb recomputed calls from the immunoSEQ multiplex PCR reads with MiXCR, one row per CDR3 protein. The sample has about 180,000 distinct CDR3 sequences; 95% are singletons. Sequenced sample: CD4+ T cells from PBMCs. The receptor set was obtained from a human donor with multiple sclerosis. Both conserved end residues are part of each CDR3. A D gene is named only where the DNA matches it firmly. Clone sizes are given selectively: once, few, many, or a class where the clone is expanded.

cdr3_nt: TGTGCCAGCAGCCCGACGGCGACTAGCACAGATACGCAGTATTTT; cdr3_aa: CASSPTATSTDTQYF; d_call: NA; v_call: TRBV27; cdr3_length: 15; clone_size: NA; j_call: TRBJ2-3
cdr3_nt: TGCAGTGCCACTCAGCCACGACAGGGGGCCGGCTATGGCTACACCTTC; cdr3_aa: CSATQPRQGAGYGYTF; d_call: TRBD1; v_call: TRBV20-1; cdr3_length: 16; clone_size: NA; j_call: TRBJ1-2
cdr3_nt: TGTGCCAGCAGGGAGTTTGGCCCTGGAGATGGCTACACCTTC; cdr3_aa: CASREFGPGDGYTF; d_call: NA; v_call: TRBV6-5; cdr3_length: 14; clone_size: once; j_call: TRBJ1-2
cdr3_nt: TGTGCCTGGAGTGTAGGCGAAGAGACCCAGTACTTC; cdr3_aa: CAWSVGEETQYF; d_call: NA; v_call: TRBV30; cdr3_length: 12; clone_size: NA; j_call: TRBJ2-5
cdr3_nt: TGTGCCTGGAGTCTAAACACCGGGGAGCTGTTTTTT; cdr3_aa: CAWSLNTGELFF; d_call: NA; v_call: TRBV30; cdr3_length: 12; clone_size: NA; j_call: TRBJ2-2
cdr3_nt: TGCAGTGCTAGAGCGGGACAGGGATTTGGGTCACCCCTCCACTTT; cdr3_aa: CSARAGQGFGSPLHF; d_call: TRBD1; v_call: TRBV20-1; cdr3_length: 15; clone_size: NA; j_call: TRBJ1-6
cdr3_nt: TGCAGTGCGAAACTTCGCGGGACAGGGGAGTACCAAGAGACCCAGTACTTC; cdr3_aa: CSAKLRGTGEYQETQYF; d_call: TRBD1; v_call: TRBV20-1; cdr3_length: 17; clone_size: NA; j_call: TRBJ2-5
cdr3_nt: TGTGCCAGCAGCTGGCGGAGGGCCTACACTGAAGCTTTCTTT; cdr3_aa: CASSWRRAYTEAFF; d_call: NA; v_call: TRBV7-9; cdr3_length: 14; clone_size: once; j_call: TRBJ1-1
cdr3_nt: TGCAGTGCTTATCAAGAGACCCAGTACTTC; cdr3_aa: CSAYQETQYF; d_call: NA; v_call: TRBV20-1; cdr3_length: 10; clone_size: NA; j_call: TRBJ2-5
cdr3_nt: TGCGCCAGCAGCCTAACCGTAACAGGGCCTGAAGCTTTCTTT; cdr3_aa: CASSLTVTGPEAFF; d_call: NA; v_call: TRBV5-1; cdr3_length: 14; clone_size: NA; j_call: TRBJ1-1
cdr3_nt: TGTGCCAGCAGCCTCCGAAGTGGGGGACAGGGTTGGAATGAGCAGTTCTTC; cdr3_aa: CASSLRSGGQGWNEQFF; d_call: TRBD1; v_call: TRBV7-2; cdr3_length: 17; clone_size: NA; j_call: TRBJ2-1
cdr3_nt: TGTGCCAGCAGGATCGTAAAAGGGGAAAACTACAATGAGCAGTTCTTC; cdr3_aa: CASRIVKGENYNEQFF; d_call: NA; v_call: TRBV7-2; cdr3_length: 16; clone_size: NA; j_call: TRBJ2-1
cdr3_nt: TGCGCCAGCAGCCAAGAAGGTCGGCTAGCGGGGTGGGAGTACACAGATACGCAGTATTTT; cdr3_aa: CASSQEGRLAGWEYTDTQYF; d_call: TRBD2; v_call: TRBV4-1; cdr3_length: 20; clone_size: NA; j_call: TRBJ2-3
cdr3_nt: TGTGCCACCAGTGAAGCCGGGACAGGGTTGCGGGGCACCGGGGAGCTGTTTTTT; cdr3_aa: CATSEAGTGLRGTGELFF; d_call: TRBD1; v_call: TRBV24-1; cdr3_length: 18; clone_size: once; j_call: TRBJ2-2
cdr3_nt: TGCAGTGCCCCCGGACAGGGGAACACTGAAGCTTTCTTT; cdr3_aa: CSAPGQGNTEAFF; d_call: TRBD1; v_call: TRBV20-1; cdr3_length: 13; clone_size: NA; j_call: TRBJ1-1
cdr3_nt: TGTGCCTGGAGTACCTGGGGGGGCTCTGGAAACACCATATATTTT; cdr3_aa: CAWSTWGGSGNTIYF; d_call: NA; v_call: TRBV30; cdr3_length: 15; clone_size: NA; j_call: TRBJ1-3
cdr3_nt: TGCGCCAGCAGCTTGAGGGCTAGCGGGGGAGTTCAGTACTTC; cdr3_aa: CASSLRASGGVQYF; d_call: TRBD2; v_call: TRBV5-1; cdr3_length: 14; clone_size: NA; j_call: TRBJ2-4
cdr3_nt: TGCAGTGCTAGAGCGGGCCCCGCACCCGATACGCAGTATTTT; cdr3_aa: CSARAGPAPDTQYF; d_call: NA; v_call: TRBV20-1; cdr3_length: 14; clone_size: NA; j_call: TRBJ2-3
cdr3_nt: TGTGCCAGCTGGGCCCAGGACGGTCAGCCCCAGCATTTT; cdr3_aa: CASWAQDGQPQHF; d_call: NA; v_call: TRBV12-3/TRBV12-4; cdr3_length: 13; clone_size: NA; j_call: TRBJ1-5
cdr3_nt: TGCAGTGCTACAACCTCTAGCGGGGGGGCCGGAGATACGCAGTATTTT; cdr3_aa: CSATTSSGGAGDTQYF; d_call: TRBD2; v_call: TRBV20-1; cdr3_length: 16; clone_size: once; j_call: TRBJ2-3
cdr3_nt: TGTGCCAGCAGCTTAGTAATGGACAATGAGCAGTTCTTC; cdr3_aa: CASSLVMDNEQFF; d_call: NA; v_call: TRBV7-7; cdr3_length: 13; clone_size: NA; j_call: TRBJ2-1
cdr3_nt: TGTGCCAGTAGTATTGCCAGGGGTGAGCACTATGGCTACACCTTC; cdr3_aa: CASSIARGEHYGYTF; d_call: NA; v_call: TRBV19; cdr3_length: 15; clone_size: NA; j_call: TRBJ1-2
cdr3_nt: TGTGCCAGTAGGGGGGGGGACAGGTCCTACGAGCAGTACTTC; cdr3_aa: CASRGGDRSYEQYF; d_call: NA; v_call: TRBV28; cdr3_length: 14; clone_size: NA; j_call: TRBJ2-7
cdr3_nt: TGTGCCAGCTCACCGAGACGGACCACAGATACGCAGTATTTT; cdr3_aa: CASSPRRTTDTQYF; d_call: NA; v_call: TRBV18; cdr3_length: 14; clone_size: NA; j_call: TRBJ2-3
cdr3_nt: TGTGCCAGTAGTCCGCGAGCGGGCGGCACTGAAGCTTTCTTT; cdr3_aa: CASSPRAGGTEAFF; d_call: NA; v_call: TRBV19; cdr3_length: 14; clone_size: NA; j_call: TRBJ1-1
cdr3_nt: TGTGCCTGGAGTGTGGGGCAGGGAAGTTTCTACGAGCAGTACTTC; cdr3_aa: CAWSVGQGSFYEQYF; d_call: NA; v_call: TRBV30; cdr3_length: 15; clone_size: NA; j_call: TRBJ2-7
cdr3_nt: TGTGCCAGCAGTTTTCAACAAGGCAATCAGCCCCAGCATTTT; cdr3_aa: CASSFQQGNQPQHF; d_call: NA; v_call: TRBV27; cdr3_length: 14; clone_size: NA; j_call: TRBJ1-5
cdr3_nt: TGTGCCAGCAGCTTAACTAGCGGGGGGCCCTACAATGAGCAGTTCTTC; cdr3_aa: CASSLTSGGPYNEQFF; d_call: TRBD2; v_call: TRBV7-3; cdr3_length: 16; clone_size: NA; j_call: TRBJ2-1
cdr3_nt: TGTGCCAGGCCCGATATCTCAAGGAACGAGCAGTACTTC; cdr3_aa: CARPDISRNEQYF; d_call: NA; v_call: TRBV9; cdr3_length: 13; clone_size: NA; j_call: TRBJ2-7
cdr3_nt: TGTGCCAGCAGTCCCCTGGTTGGGACAGGGGAGTCACCCCTCCACTTT; cdr3_aa: CASSPLVGTGESPLHF; d_call: TRBD1; v_call: TRBV28; cdr3_length: 16; clone_size: NA; j_call: TRBJ1-6
cdr3_nt: TGTGCCACCAGCAGACCCGACCAGCCCCAGCATTTT; cdr3_aa: CATSRPDQPQHF; d_call: NA; v_call: TRBV15; cdr3_length: 12; clone_size: NA; j_call: TRBJ1-5
cdr3_nt: TGTGCCAGCAGCCAAACAGGGGCCACTGGCTACACCTTC; cdr3_aa: CASSQTGATGYTF; d_call: TRBD1; v_call: TRBV3-1; cdr3_length: 13; clone_size: once; j_call: TRBJ1-2
cdr3_nt: TGCAGTGCTAGAGGCGGCAGGTCGAACACTGAAGCTTTCTTT; cdr3_aa: CSARGGRSNTEAFF; d_call: NA; v_call: TRBV20-1; cdr3_length: 14; clone_size: NA; j_call: TRBJ1-1
cdr3_nt: TGTGCCAGCAGCAAGCCTATAGGGACAGGGAGTTCCGGGGAGCTGTTTTTT; cdr3_aa: CASSKPIGTGSSGELFF; d_call: TRBD1; v_call: TRBV5-4; cdr3_length: 17; clone_size: NA; j_call: TRBJ2-2
cdr3_nt: TGCAGTGCTAGCCCTAGGACAGGGACTAATGAAAAACTGTTTTTT; cdr3_aa: CSASPRTGTNEKLFF; d_call: TRBD1; v_call: TRBV20-1; cdr3_length: 15; clone_size: NA; j_call: TRBJ1-4
cdr3_nt: TGTGCCAGCAGTCCGCCCGGGACAGGGTATGGCTACACCTTC; cdr3_aa: CASSPPGTGYGYTF; d_call: TRBD1; v_call: TRBV28; cdr3_length: 14; clone_size: few; j_call: TRBJ1-2
cdr3_nt: TGCAGTGCTAGGAAATGGGGGTTTTCCGAGCAGTACTTC; cdr3_aa: CSARKWGFSEQYF; d_call: NA; v_call: TRBV20-1; cdr3_length: 13; clone_size: NA; j_call: TRBJ2-7
cdr3_nt: TGCAGTGCTAGTCTGGACAGGTCTGAGCAGTTCTTC; cdr3_aa: CSASLDRSEQFF; d_call: TRBD1; v_call: TRBV20-1; cdr3_length: 12; clone_size: NA; j_call: TRBJ2-1
cdr3_nt: TGCAGCGTCGGGCCTGGGGGGGTTCGGGACACTGAAGCTTTCTTT; cdr3_aa: CSVGPGGVRDTEAFF; d_call: NA; v_call: TRBV29-1; cdr3_length: 15; clone_size: NA; j_call: TRBJ1-1
cdr3_nt: TGTGCCAGCAACAACAGGGTTGGGGAGCTGTTTTTT; cdr3_aa: CASNNRVGELFF; d_call: NA; v_call: TRBV6-2/TRBV6-3; cdr3_length: 12; clone_size: NA; j_call: TRBJ2-2
cdr3_nt: TGTGCCTGGAGATTTGGACGGGAAAAACTGTTTTTT; cdr3_aa: CAWRFGREKLFF; d_call: NA; v_call: TRBV30; cdr3_length: 12; clone_size: NA; j_call: TRBJ1-4
cdr3_nt: TGTGCCAGCAGCTTATTGGGGGGAGATTACACCGGGGAGCTGTTTTTT; cdr3_aa: CASSLLGGDYTGELFF; d_call: NA; v_call: TRBV7-2; cdr3_length: 16; clone_size: NA; j_call: TRBJ2-2
cdr3_nt: TGTGCCAGCAGTTTAGCGGCAGGGGGAAGGGGAGAGCAGTTCTTC; cdr3_aa: CASSLAAGGRGEQFF; d_call: TRBD1; v_call: TRBV12-3/TRBV12-4; cdr3_length: 15; clone_size: NA; j_call: TRBJ2-1
cdr3_nt: TGTGCCAGCAGCTTAGATGGCCTAACTGAAGCTTTCTTT; cdr3_aa: CASSLDGLTEAFF; d_call: NA; v_call: TRBV7-9; cdr3_length: 13; clone_size: NA; j_call: TRBJ1-1
cdr3_nt: TGTGCCAGCAGCTTAGTGAGCGGGGCCTACAATGAGCAGTTCTTC; cdr3_aa: CASSLVSGAYNEQFF; d_call: TRBD2; v_call: TRBV7-9; cdr3_length: 15; clone_size: NA; j_call: TRBJ2-1
cdr3_nt: TGCAGCGTTGTAACGGGGAACACTGAAGCTTTCTTT; cdr3_aa: CSVVTGNTEAFF; d_call: NA; v_call: TRBV29-1; cdr3_length: 12; clone_size: NA; j_call: TRBJ1-1
cdr3_nt: TGCAGCTTGGGGGGGGATGATACGCAGTATTTT; cdr3_aa: CSLGGDDTQYF; d_call: TRBD2; v_call: TRBV29-1; cdr3_length: 11; clone_size: NA; j_call: TRBJ2-3
cdr3_nt: TGTGCCAGCAGTTTAGGGGCGACAGGAAAGGGGAGCCACTACGAGCAGTACTTC; cdr3_aa: CASSLGATGKGSHYEQYF; d_call: NA; v_call: TRBV27; cdr3_length: 18; clone_size: NA; j_call: TRBJ2-7
cdr3_nt: TGTGCCAGCAGCTTAGTAGGGACGGACAATGAGCAGTTCTTC; cdr3_aa: CASSLVGTDNEQFF; d_call: NA; v_call: TRBV7-8; cdr3_length: 14; clone_size: NA; j_call: TRBJ2-1
cdr3_nt: TGCGCCAGCAGTTTCCGGACCCCCTACAATGAGCAGTTCTTC; cdr3_aa: CASSFRTPYNEQFF; d_call: NA; v_call: TRBV5-1; cdr3_length: 14; clone_size: NA; j_call: TRBJ2-1
cdr3_nt: TGCGCCAGCAGCTGGACTAGCGGGGGGACCTACAATGAGCAGTTCTTC; cdr3_aa: CASSWTSGGTYNEQFF; d_call: TRBD2; v_call: TRBV5-1; cdr3_length: 16; clone_size: once; j_call: TRBJ2-1
cdr3_nt: TGCGCCAGCAGCCAAGAGAGGACTACCTACGTGGGGACCCAGTACTTC; cdr3_aa: CASSQERTTYVGTQYF; d_call: NA; v_call: TRBV4-1; cdr3_length: 16; clone_size: NA; j_call: TRBJ2-5
cdr3_nt: TGTGCCAGCAGCGTAGGAAGGGGCGCCCTTAATTCACCCCTCCACTTT; cdr3_aa: CASSVGRGALNSPLHF; d_call: NA; v_call: TRBV9; cdr3_length: 16; clone_size: NA; j_call: TRBJ1-6